The clone carrying this T cell receptor (beta chain) showed up just once. This entry comes from a study of OX40 agonist ivuxolimab in advanced cancers. Trimming removed 2 bases from V and 4 bases from J; junction bases left unmatched: 2. The germline gives CDR1 LGHNA, CDR2 YSLEER. The CDR3 totals 15 residues. TCRdb's table, derived via immunoSEQ multiplex PCR, lists solely in-frame clones and lacks some. Of tens of thousands of clones in the sample, approximately 80% were seen once. Blood samples were obtained at baseline, cycle 4 day 1, and cycle 7 day 1. This receptor was identified in an adult with an advanced solid tumor such as melanoma, head and neck, liver or kidney cancer. Material: CD4+ or CD8+ T cells sorted from blood, obtained in a trial of the OX40 agonist ivuxolimab. The chain combines TRBV4-3 with TRBJ2-2; TRBD1 matches 9 bases. CDR3 sequence: CASSQWTGVTGELFF. In nucleotides, the CDR3 is TGCGCCAGCAGCCAATGGACAGGGGTCACCGGGGAGCTGTTTTTT.